These 7 T cell receptor beta chains share one sample of origin, sequenced in a study of T cells after yellow fever vaccination. TCRdb called the 5' RACE reads again in MiXCR, with one record for every CDR3 protein. The table records 600,000 to 750,000 distinct CDR3 sequences, 9% to 15% of them present only once. The source was PBMCs, collected on the day of the yellow fever booster vaccination. The receptors were sampled from a man aged 25-40 years who received the YFV17D yellow fever vaccine.

This sequence joins TRBV29-1 and TRBJ2-3; 13 bases agree with TRBD2. V dropped 4 bases and J dropped 1; count of bases not matched to a gene: 26. CDR3 length: 23 amino acids. Germline V gene data show CDR1 as SQVTM and CDR2 as ANQGSEA. CDR3 bases: TGCAGCGTTGGATCTCACGCACTAGCGGGAGGGCCGAAGACCCCAGAACGCACAGATACGCAGTATTTT. This gives the protein CSVGSHALAGGPKTPERTDTQYF.

The table lists this clonotype with many counts. V is TRBV4-3 and J is TRBJ2-1, with 8 bases lining up with TRBD2. The CDR3 length is 16 residues. V lost 2 bases, J lost 6 bases, and 9 bases stayed unmatched. The germline CDR1 and CDR2 sequences are LGHNA and YSLEER. The CDR3, as DNA: TGCGCCAGCAGCCAATCGCGCGGGAGGAGGTCCAATGAGCAGTTCTTC. Residues: CASSQSRGRRSNEQFF.

This rearrangement joins TRBV5-6 to TRBJ1-3; D call uncertain. Deletions cut 1 base from V and 0 bases from J, with 8 bases between. The CDR3 totals 15 residues. Germline V CDR1 and CDR2: SGHDT, YYEEEE. CDR3 nucleotide sequence: TGTGCCAGCAGCTTGACGCCAGGCTCTGGAAACACCATATATTTT. Its protein product is CASSLTPGSGNTIYF.

This chain connects TRBV6-1 to TRBJ2-3; weak D call: TRBD2 (6 bases). Germline CDR1 MNHNS, CDR2 SASEGT. Trimming took 5 bases from V and 0 from J, leaving 18 bases between them. CDR3 length: 17 residues. CDR3 in DNA: TGTGCCAGCAGTACCACGCGGGGAAGTGGTAGCACAGATACGCAGTATTTT. Its translation: CASSTTRGSGSTDTQYF.

This clonotype was seen more than once but under ten times. The rearrangement joins TRBV4-3 to TRBJ2-4; D unclear. CDR1 and CDR2 from the germline V gene are LGHNA and YSLEER. The CDR3 loop spans 13 amino acids. V was clipped by 0 bases and J by 10 bases, with 10 bases between them. The CDR3 DNA follows: TGCGCCAGCAGCCAAGACAAGAGCCCTATTCAGTACTTC. It yields the protein CASSQDKSPIQYF.

This clonotype was seen many times. The J gene is TRBJ2-5, the V gene TRBV7-8; 7 positions match TRBD1. The CDR3 runs 14 residues. Per the germline V gene, CDR1 is SGHVS and CDR2 is FQNEAQ. With V trimmed by 2 bases and J by 3 bases, 3 bases remained unmatched. The CDR3 region is CASSLWGTEETQYF. The CDR3, as DNA: TGTGCCAGCAGCTTATGGGGGACAGAAGAGACCCAGTACTTC.

The J gene is TRBJ2-1, the V gene TRBV5-4; no clear D. Germline lookup yields CDR1 SGHNT and CDR2 YYREEE (reference sequence). Trimming pared 4 bases from V and 4 bases from J, leaving 6 bases between. This CDR3 has 12 residues. The CDR3, as DNA: TGTGCCAGCAGCGACGGATACAATGAGCAGTTCTTC. It encodes CASSDGYNEQFF.